The entry below describes one T cell receptor (beta chain). Antigen: not known. These data belong to a study of blood T cells in healthy people across ages. Study observations and caveats: For the donors, CMV status was unknown and possibly confounded expanded clonotype changes. Naive T cell percentage showed a strong correlation with the diversity of TCR beta.

This CDR3 has 12 amino acids. Germline V lookup: CDR1 SGHRS, CDR2 YFSETQ. V dropped 7 bases and J dropped 8 bases, with 15 bases sitting between them. Through a sample-barcoded 5' primer and a J-beta primer mix, a second PCR was run for roughly 6 to 11 cycles. TCRdb fed the 5' RACE reads into MiXCR, producing one record per CDR3 protein. Among approximately 1,000,000 distinct CDR3 sequences listed, 35% to 50% were seen once. The sequence was obtained from a woman between 55 and 75 years old in good health. V usage is TRBV5-1 and J usage is TRBJ1-2, with D maybe TRBD1 (6 bases). The material sequenced was blood. CDR3 sequence: CASLGGFGGYTF. Here the CDR3 DNA reads TGCGCCAGCCTAGGGGGATTCGGAGGCTACACCTTC.